What follows are 18 T cell receptor beta chains derived from one specimen sequenced in a study of breast tumors, draining lymph nodes, adjacent tissues (dated by TCRdb to about 2016). The axillary draining lymph nodes of breast cancer patients were the source of the lymph node samples. Libraries were constructed by multiplex PCR. Sequencer: Illumina HiSeq 2000. The public reads were reprocessed in TCRdb via fastp at Q25 and MiXCR, keeping in-frame beta chains. Each entry merges the rows of one CDR3 protein and shows their most common DNA and genes. The sample table holds about 130,000 distinct CDR3 sequences, of which 20% to 25% were seen once. The ten biggest clones cover 2.6% of the sample. Material for sequencing was axillary lymph node tissue. The receptors were gathered from a female donor with breast cancer. Some clones in this sample may be carry-over from other donors' samples.

Comments on this clonotype: With a much larger clone just one base away, this may be a read error. The rearrangement joins TRBV12-3 or TRBV12-4 to TRBJ2-3; D tentatively reads TRBD1 or TRBD2 (5 bases each). The length of the CDR3 is 16 residues. The chain's CDR3 is CASSLWGTASTGTQYF. CDR3 nucleotides: TGTGCCAGCAGTTTATGGGGGACGGCTAGCACAGGTACGCAGTATTTT.

This clonotype has ten or more counts. The chain combines TRBV10-1 with TRBJ2-3; possible D gene TRBD1, 5 bases. The CDR3 runs 12 residues. Germline CDR1 reads WNHNN; CDR2 reads SYGVQD (reference sequence). This CDR3 reads CASGGAEDTQYF. The CDR3, as DNA: TGCGCTTCAGGTGGGGCAGAAGATACGCAGTATTTT.

This clonotype has a count of ten or more. This chain connects TRBV12-3 or TRBV12-4 to TRBJ2-1, with 11 bases that match TRBD2. V lost 3 bases and J lost 7; bases outside the gene matches: 5. The CDR3 totals 15 residues. The CDR3 loop reads CASSFGLAGGNEQFF. CDR3 nucleotide sequence: TGTGCCAGCAGTTTTGGCCTAGCGGGGGGTAATGAGCAGTTCTTC.

The rearrangement links TRBV6-6 to TRBJ2-7, with a possible D match to TRBD1 (7 bases). In germline, CDR1 is MNHNY, CDR2 SVGAGI (reference sequence). Trimming left V 5 bases short and J 8 bases short, with 19 bases between. The CDR3 is made up of 14 amino acids. The CDR3 DNA is TGTGCCAGCAGTCAGTGCGGGACAGAGTACAAGCAGTACTTC. This codes for CASSQCGTEYKQYF.

This clonotype showed up many times. The rearrangement links TRBV5-6 to TRBJ2-1, with 9 bases aligning to TRBD1. V shed 0 bases, J shed 2 bases, and the junction held 3 bases outside the gene matches. Germline assignment: CDR1 SGHDT and CDR2 YYEEEE. The CDR3 contains 16 residues. The CDR3 here is CASSLGGQGPYNEQFF. The CDR3 nucleotides read TGTGCCAGCAGCTTGGGGGGACAGGGTCCCTACAATGAGCAGTTCTTC.

This clonotype was seen more than once but under ten times. The chain employs TRBV11-2 and TRBJ2-2; D possibly corresponds to TRBD2 (5 bases). The V end lost 5 bases, the J end lost 2 bases, and 18 bases lay between the germline ends. Germline loops: CDR1 SGHAT, CDR2 FQNNGV. The CDR3 length is 17 residues. The CDR3 here is CASSPPPGLSNTGELFF. The CDR3 region has the DNA TGTGCCAGCAGCCCCCCCCCCGGACTTTCAAACACCGGGGAGCTGTTTTTT.

Note on this clonotype: A much larger clone lies a single base off, so this may be a read error. V usage is TRBV7-9 and J usage is TRBJ2-3, with 8 bases aligning to TRBD2. The CDR3 spans 14 residues. Germline assignment: CDR1 SEHNR and CDR2 FQNEAQ (reference sequence). This CDR3 reads CASSGSGNADAQYF. The CDR3, as DNA: TGTGCCAGCAGCGGTAGCGGGAACGCAGATGCGCAGTATTTT.

About this clonotype: This may be a read error, as it is one base from a much larger clone. The rearrangement joins TRBV6-1 to TRBJ2-1; TRBD2 matches 7 bases. The CDR3 consists of 12 residues. The trim removed 2 bases at V and 9 bases at J, leaving 1 base unmatched. The germline gives CDR1 MNHNS, CDR2 SASEGT. In DNA form, the CDR3 reads TGTGCCAGCAGTGAATCGGGGGGTGAGCAGTTCTTC. Translating gives CASSESGGEQFF.

Comment on this clonotype: A much larger clone lies one base from this, so it may be a read error. CDR3 region: CASSGGVAHEQYF. CDR3 DNA sequence: TGCGCCAGCAGTGGGGGGGTCGCCCACGAGCAGTACTTC. The V gene is TRBV10-1, the J gene TRBJ2-7, with D maybe TRBD2 (6 bases). The V gene's germline CDR1 is WNHNN and CDR2 SYGVQD (reference sequence). Trimming stripped 4 bases from V and 5 bases from J, with 12 bases between. This CDR3 has 13 amino acids.

In the case of this clonotype: A much larger clone lies a single base off, so this may be a read error. This rearrangement joins TRBV12-3 or TRBV12-4 to TRBJ2-6, with 10 bases fitting TRBD1. Trimming cost V 7 bases and J 1 base; bases outside gene matches: 13. The CDR3 has 19 amino acids. Written as DNA, the CDR3 is TGTGCCAGCACCCTCTCCGGGACAGGGGTGGCGTCTGGGGCCAACGTCCTGACTTTC. Translation gives CASTLSGTGVASGANVLTF.

This clonotype was recorded at least ten times. This rearrangement joins TRBV4-2 to TRBJ2-3, with D uncertain. CDR3 size: 15 residues. CDR1 and CDR2 from the germline V gene are LGHNA and YNFKEQ. Trimming removed 0 bases at V and 2 bases at J, with 9 bases between. The CDR3 protein is CASSQDFRITDTQYF. The CDR3 DNA reads as TGTGCCAGCAGCCAAGATTTCAGAATCACAGATACGCAGTATTTT.

This clonotype was counted many times. CDR3 coding DNA: TGTGCCTGGAGTGTACGGGGGAGCGAGCAGTACTTC. Encoded protein: CAWSVRGSEQYF. The chain is built from TRBV30 and TRBJ2-7, with D perhaps TRBD2 (6 bases). This CDR3 has 12 residues. V was clipped by 0 bases and J by 6 bases, with 9 bases between them. Germline V gene lookup returns CDR1 GTSNPN and CDR2 SVGIG (reference sequence).

For this clonotype: The junction does not match germline at one end; this may be a read error. The rearrangement links TRBV12-5 to TRBJ2-2; TRBD1 aligns across 10 bases. CDR3 length equals 17 residues. Germline CDR1 is LGHNT and CDR2 is FRNRAP. In DNA form, the CDR3 reads TGTGCTAGTGGTTTGGTCCGACAGGGGGCGCCGGACCGGGGAGCTGTTTTT. Translated, it gives CASGLVRQGAPDRGAVF. The full variable domain, its missing parts supplied by reference TRBV12-5 and TRBJ2-2, is DARVTQTPRHKVTEMGQEVTMRCQPILGHNTVFWYRQTMMQGLELLAYFRNRAPLDDSGMPKDRFSAEMPDATLATLKIQPSEPRDSAVYFCASGLVRQGAPDRGAVFGEGSRLTVL.

This clonotype was seen repeatedly, ten times or more. V and J are TRBV7-2 and TRBJ2-7; 7 bases agree with TRBD1. The CDR3 length is 15 residues. Germline values: CDR1 SGHTA, CDR2 FQGNSA. V lost 3 bases, J lost 2 bases, and 7 bases stayed unmatched. The CDR3 region is CASSLTGFTPYEQYF. CDR3 DNA: TGTGCCAGCAGCTTGACAGGGTTTACACCCTACGAGCAGTACTTC. Variable domain in full (rest from reference TRBV7-2 and TRBJ2-7): GAGVSQSPSNKVTEKGKDVELRCDPISGHTALYWYRQSLGQGLEFLIYFQGNSAPDKSGLPSDRFSAERTGGSVSTLTIQRTQQEDSAVYLCASSLTGFTPYEQYFGPGTRLTVT.

This clonotype was counted ten times or more. The V gene is TRBV4-1, the J gene TRBJ2-5; TRBD1 might be the D (7 bases). V shed 6 bases and J shed 9 bases, with 17 bases lying between them. Germline CDR1 is MGHRA and CDR2 is YSYEKL. The CDR3 is 13 amino acids. The CDR3, as DNA: TGCGCCAGCAGACCAGGGGGGCCCGGCCCCCAGTACTTC. Translating gives CASRPGGPGPQYF.

This clonotype was detected ten times or more. The rearrangement links TRBV27 to TRBJ2-1; D gene unclear. V was cut by 0 bases and J by 5 bases, with 8 bases left in between. In germline, CDR1 is MNHEY, CDR2 SMNVEV (reference sequence). The CDR3 loop spans 14 amino acids. Here the CDR3 reads CASSLSPRNNEQFF. CDR3 nucleotide sequence: TGTGCCAGCAGTTTATCGCCTAGGAACAATGAGCAGTTCTTC.

This clonotype was picked up many times. The rearrangement joins TRBV11-2 to TRBJ2-1, with 14 bases identical to TRBD2. Germline assignment: CDR1 SGHAT and CDR2 FQNNGV. CDR3 size: 17 residues. J lost 9 bases, V lost 6 bases, and 13 bases had no gene match. CDR3 sequence reads: CASSSLPPGLAGAEQFF. CDR3 bases: TGTGCCAGCAGTTCTCTGCCTCCGGGACTAGCGGGGGCTGAGCAGTTCTTC.

This clonotype came up many times. The genes are TRBV12-5 and TRBJ2-1; D is ambiguous. Trimming cost V 2 bases and J 0 bases, with 5 bases left between them. The CDR3 totals 14 residues. Germline V gene data show CDR1 as LGHNT and CDR2 as FRNRAP. CDR3: CASGLSSSYNEQFF. The CDR3 DNA reads TGTGCTAGTGGTTTGTCAAGCTCCTACAATGAGCAGTTCTTC.